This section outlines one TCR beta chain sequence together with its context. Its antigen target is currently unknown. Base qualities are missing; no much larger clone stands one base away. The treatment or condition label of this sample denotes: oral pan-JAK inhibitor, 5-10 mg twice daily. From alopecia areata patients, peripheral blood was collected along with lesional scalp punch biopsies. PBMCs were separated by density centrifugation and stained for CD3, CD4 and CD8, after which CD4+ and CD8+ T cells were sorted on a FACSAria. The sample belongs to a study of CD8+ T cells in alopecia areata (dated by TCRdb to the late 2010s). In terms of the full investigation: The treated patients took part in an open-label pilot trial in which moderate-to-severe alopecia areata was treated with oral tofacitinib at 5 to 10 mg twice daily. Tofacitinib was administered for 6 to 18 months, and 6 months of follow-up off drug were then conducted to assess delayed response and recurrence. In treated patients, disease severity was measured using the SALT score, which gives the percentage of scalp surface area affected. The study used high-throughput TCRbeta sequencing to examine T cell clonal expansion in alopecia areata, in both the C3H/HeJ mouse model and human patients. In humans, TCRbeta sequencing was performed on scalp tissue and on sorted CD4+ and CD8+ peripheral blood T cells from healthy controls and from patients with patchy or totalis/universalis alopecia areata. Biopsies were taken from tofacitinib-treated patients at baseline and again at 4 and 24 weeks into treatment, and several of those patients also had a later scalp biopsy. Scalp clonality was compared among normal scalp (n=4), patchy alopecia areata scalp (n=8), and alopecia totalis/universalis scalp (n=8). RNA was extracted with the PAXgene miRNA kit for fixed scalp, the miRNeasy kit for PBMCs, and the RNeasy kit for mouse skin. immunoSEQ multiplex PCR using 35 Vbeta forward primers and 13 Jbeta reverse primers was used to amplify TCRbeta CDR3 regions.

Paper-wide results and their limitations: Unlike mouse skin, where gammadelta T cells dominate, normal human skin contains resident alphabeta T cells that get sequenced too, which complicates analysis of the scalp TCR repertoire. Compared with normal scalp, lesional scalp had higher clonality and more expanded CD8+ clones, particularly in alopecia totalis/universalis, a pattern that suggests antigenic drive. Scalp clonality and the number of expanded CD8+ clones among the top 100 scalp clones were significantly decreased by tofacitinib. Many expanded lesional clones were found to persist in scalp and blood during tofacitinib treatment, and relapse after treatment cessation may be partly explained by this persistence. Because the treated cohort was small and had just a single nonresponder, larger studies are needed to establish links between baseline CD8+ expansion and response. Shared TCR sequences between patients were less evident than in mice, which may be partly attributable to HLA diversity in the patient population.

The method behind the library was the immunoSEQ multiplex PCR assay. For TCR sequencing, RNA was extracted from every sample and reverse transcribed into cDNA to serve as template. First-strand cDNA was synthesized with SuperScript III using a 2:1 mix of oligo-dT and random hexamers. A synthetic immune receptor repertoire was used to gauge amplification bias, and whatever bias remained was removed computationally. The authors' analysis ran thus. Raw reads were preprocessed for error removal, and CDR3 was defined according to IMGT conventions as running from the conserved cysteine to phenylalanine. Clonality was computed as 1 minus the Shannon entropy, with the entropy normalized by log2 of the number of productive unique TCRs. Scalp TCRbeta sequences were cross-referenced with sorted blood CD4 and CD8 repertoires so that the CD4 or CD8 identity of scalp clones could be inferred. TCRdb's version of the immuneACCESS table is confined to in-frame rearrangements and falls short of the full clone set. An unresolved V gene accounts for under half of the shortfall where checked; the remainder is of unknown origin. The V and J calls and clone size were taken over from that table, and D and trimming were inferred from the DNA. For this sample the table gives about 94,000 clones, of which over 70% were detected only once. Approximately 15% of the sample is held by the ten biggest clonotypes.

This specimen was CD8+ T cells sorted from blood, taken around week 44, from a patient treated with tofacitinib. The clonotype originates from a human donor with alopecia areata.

The CDR3 sequence is CSVEESDRGYGYTF. The DNA is TGCAGCGTTGAAGAAAGTGACAGGGGCTATGGCTACACCTTC. The rearrangement joined TRBV29-1 to TRBJ1-2, with TRBD1 matching 8 junction bases. From a lookup of the germline V gene, CDR1 and CDR2 are SQVTM and ANQGSEA. The junction shows trimming of 0 bases on V and 4 bases on J, and the gene matches do not reach 4 bases of it. The CDR3 goes from the cysteine to the phenylalanine over 14 residues. CDR3 DNA is the only sequence kept; it has 42 bases, read in frame from the first base.